Listed below are T cell receptor beta chains from one sample, sequenced in a study of T cell responses to AZD1222 COVID-19 vaccine. Generated by immunoSEQ multiplex PCR, the TCRdb table keeps only in-frame clones and is missing some. The sample includes 35,000 or so clones, 85% to 90% of them seen just once. The material was peripheral blood, obtained on day 0 of AZD1222 vaccination. The receptors derive from an adult in good health. Each CDR3 is given with its conserved first and last residue. Fields, in order: CDR3 length, J gene, D gene, V gene, clone size, CDR3 DNA, CDR3 protein. A D gene is named only where the DNA matches it firmly. Rows may omit the clone size; those that give it use once, few, many or a size class.

>13|TRBJ1-1|TRBD1|TRBV7-8|.
TGTGCCAGCAGCCGACAGGGGAACACTGAAGCTTTCTTT
CASSRQGNTEAFF
>15|TRBJ1-5|TRBD1|TRBV7-8|.
TGTGCCAGCAGCCATGACAGGGGGATCAATCAGCCCCAGCATTTT
CASSHDRGINQPQHF
>17|TRBJ1-3|TRBD1|TRBV5-1|medium-sized
TGCGCCAGCAGCCTGAACCCGGACAGGGCTCGTGGAAACACCATATATTTT
CASSLNPDRARGNTIYF
>15|TRBJ1-6|TRBD1|TRBV6-4|.
TGTGCCAGCAGGCTACAGGGGGACTTTAATTCACCCCTCCACTTT
CASRLQGDFNSPLHF
>16|TRBJ1-3|TRBD1|TRBV4-1|.
TGCGCCAGCAGCGCTCGACAGGGTGACTCTGGAAACACCATATATTTT
CASSARQGDSGNTIYF
>12|TRBJ2-2|.|TRBV2|.
TGTGCCAGCAGTAAGGAGGGCGGGGAGCTGTTTTTT
CASSKEGGELFF
>15|TRBJ2-1|.|TRBV7-9|.
TGTGCCAGCAGCTCGCTAGCATCCTCCTACAATGAGCAGTTCTTC
CASSSLASSYNEQFF
>14|TRBJ2-7|TRBD1|TRBV5-5|.
TGTGCCAGCAGCAGGGGACAGGGGGCCTACGAGCAGTACTTC
CASSRGQGAYEQYF
>20|TRBJ2-2|TRBD1|TRBV5-1|few
TGCGCCAGCAGCGGTCCTGACAGGGAGTTAAGGCCGGTGGGTACCGGGGAGCTGTTTTTT
CASSGPDRELRPVGTGELFF
>15|TRBJ1-1|.|TRBV19|.
TGTGCCAGTAGTATAGACCGACTCACGAACACTGAAGCTTTCTTT
CASSIDRLTNTEAFF
>15|TRBJ1-2|.|TRBV5-1|.
TGCGCCAGCAGCCCCGGTACTGGGGTCGGGAATGGCTACACCTTC
CASSPGTGVGNGYTF
>13|TRBJ2-1|TRBD1|TRBV9|.
TGTGCCAGCAGCGCGGGACAGGGCGATGAGCAGTTCTTC
CASSAGQGDEQFF
>12|TRBJ2-7|.|TRBV12-3/TRBV12-4|few
TGTGCCAGCAGGCGCGGTGACTACGAGCAGTACTTC
CASRRGDYEQYF
>11|TRBJ1-1|.|TRBV6-5|.
TGTGCCAGCACTACGTACACTGAAGCTTTCTTT
CASTTYTEAFF
>16|TRBJ2-3|.|TRBV4-1|.
TGCGCCAGCAGCCCCACGATCCGAGTAGGGTCAGATACGCAGTATTTT
CASSPTIRVGSDTQYF
>20|TRBJ2-3|TRBD2|TRBV4-2|.
TGTGCCAGCAGCCAAGACTTCCTGGGCGGGGGGACGAGGATCACAGATACGCAGTATTTT
CASSQDFLGGGTRITDTQYF
>14|TRBJ2-7|.|TRBV7-2|once
TGTGCCAGCAGCCCCGGGACCGCTTTCTACGAGCAGTACTTC
CASSPGTAFYEQYF
>13|TRBJ2-7|.|TRBV11-1|.
TGTGCCAGCAGCTTAGGACAAAACTACGAGCAGTACTTC
CASSLGQNYEQYF
>14|TRBJ1-1|TRBD1|TRBV5-1|.
TGCGCCAGCGGGACGGACAGGGCAAACACTGAAGCTTTCTTT
CASGTDRANTEAFF
>15|TRBJ1-5|.|TRBV28|.
TGTGCCAGCAGTTCCCCGACAGGTCCCAATCAGCCCCAGCATTTT
CASSSPTGPNQPQHF
>13|TRBJ2-5|TRBD1|TRBV9|once
TGTGCCAGCAGCACACAGGGGGCTGAGACCCAGTACTTC
CASSTQGAETQYF
>15|TRBJ2-1|TRBD2|TRBV14|.
TGTGCCAGCAGCTCCCGGACTAGCGGGATTAATGAGCAGTTCTTC
CASSSRTSGINEQFF
>16|TRBJ2-7|.|TRBV28|.
TGTGCCAGCAGTTACGCCAGTCCCACCGGAGGCTACGAGCAGTACTTC
CASSYASPTGGYEQYF
>14|TRBJ2-2|.|TRBV6-6|.
TGTGCCAGCAGTTACTCGAGAAACACCGGGGAGCTGTTTTTT
CASSYSRNTGELFF
>13|TRBJ2-7|.|TRBV12-3/TRBV12-4|.
TGTGCCAGCAGCCCGGGGCTCTCCTACGAGCAGTACTTC
CASSPGLSYEQYF
>13|TRBJ1-2|.|TRBV5-1|.
TGCGCCAGCAGCGCCGGGGGATACTATGGCTACACCTTC
CASSAGGYYGYTF
>13|TRBJ1-3|.|TRBV19|.
TGTGCCAGTTCAGGAATACCTGGAAACACCATATATTTT
CASSGIPGNTIYF
>14|TRBJ1-2|TRBD1|TRBV28|.
TGTGCCAGCAGTCCCCCGGACAGGGCGTATGGCTACACCTTC
CASSPPDRAYGYTF
>16|TRBJ2-1|.|TRBV24-1|once
TGTGCCACCAGTGATCCCGGGAGCGGAGTATACAATGAGCAGTTCTTC
CATSDPGSGVYNEQFF
>15|TRBJ2-2|TRBD1|TRBV6-5|.
TGTGCCAGCAGGGACAGGGGGGTGGACACCGGGGAGCTGTTTTTT
CASRDRGVDTGELFF
>16|TRBJ2-7|TRBD2|TRBV4-2|.
TGTGCCAGCAGCCAAGATAATACGGGAGGGCCGTACGAGCAGTACTTC
CASSQDNTGGPYEQYF
>13|TRBJ2-2|.|TRBV5-1|.
TGCGCCAGCAGCCCAAGACTGTCGGGGGAGCTGTTTTTT
CASSPRLSGELFF
>16|TRBJ2-1|.|TRBV11-2|once
TGTGCCAGCAGCTTAAGAACAGGGTTTGTCAACAATGAGCAGTTCTTC
CASSLRTGFVNNEQFF
>17|TRBJ1-1|.|TRBV15|.
TGTGCCACCAGCAGGTACCTCAGAGACGGATTGAACACTGAAGCTTTCTTT
CATSRYLRDGLNTEAFF
>12|TRBJ2-7|.|TRBV6-5|.
TGTGCCAGCAGCCGAGACGCCAGAGGTCTGTACTTC
CASSRDARGLYF
>14|TRBJ1-2|.|TRBV18|.
TGTGCCAGCGCCGGCAAGGGGGACAACTATGGCTACACCTTC
CASAGKGDNYGYTF
>15|TRBJ2-3|TRBD2|TRBV2|.
TGTGCCAGCAAAAGGACTAGCGGGGGGCCAGATACGCAGTATTTT
CASKRTSGGPDTQYF
>14|TRBJ2-5|TRBD1|TRBV5-1|.
TGCGCCAGCAGCTCCGGGACAGGGCAAGAGACCCAGTACTTC
CASSSGTGQETQYF
>15|TRBJ2-5|.|TRBV7-9|.
TGTGCCAGCAGACCACTCGGGGCGAGTGGGGAGACCCAGTACTTC
CASRPLGASGETQYF
>16|TRBJ2-4|.|TRBV4-3|.
TGCGCCAGCAGCCAAGCCCCAGACAGAGCCAAAAACATTCAGTACTTC
CASSQAPDRAKNIQYF
>15|TRBJ2-1|.|TRBV10-1|.
TGCGCCAGCAGTGAGAGTGGACTAGGGGGCAATGAGCAGTTCTTC
CASSESGLGGNEQFF
>16|TRBJ2-3|.|TRBV6-4|.
TGTGCCAGCAGTGACGAAGGGGGACTCGGTACAGATACGCAGTATTTT
CASSDEGGLGTDTQYF